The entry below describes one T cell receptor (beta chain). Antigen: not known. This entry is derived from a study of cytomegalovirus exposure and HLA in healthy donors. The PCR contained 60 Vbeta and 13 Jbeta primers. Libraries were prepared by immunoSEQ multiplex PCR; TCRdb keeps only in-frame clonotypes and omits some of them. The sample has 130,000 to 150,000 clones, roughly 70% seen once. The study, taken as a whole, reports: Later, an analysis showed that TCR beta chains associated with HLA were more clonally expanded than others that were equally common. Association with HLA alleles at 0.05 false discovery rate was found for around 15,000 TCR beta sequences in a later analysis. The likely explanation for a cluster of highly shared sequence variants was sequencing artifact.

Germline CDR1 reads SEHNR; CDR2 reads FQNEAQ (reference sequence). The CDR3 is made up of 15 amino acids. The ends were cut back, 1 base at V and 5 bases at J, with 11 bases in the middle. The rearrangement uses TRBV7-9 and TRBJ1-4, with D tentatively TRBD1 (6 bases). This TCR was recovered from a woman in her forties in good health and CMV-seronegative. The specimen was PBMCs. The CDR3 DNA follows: TGTGCCAGCAGCTTAGATTGGCAGGGGAATGAAAAACTGTTTTTT. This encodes CASSLDWQGNEKLFF.